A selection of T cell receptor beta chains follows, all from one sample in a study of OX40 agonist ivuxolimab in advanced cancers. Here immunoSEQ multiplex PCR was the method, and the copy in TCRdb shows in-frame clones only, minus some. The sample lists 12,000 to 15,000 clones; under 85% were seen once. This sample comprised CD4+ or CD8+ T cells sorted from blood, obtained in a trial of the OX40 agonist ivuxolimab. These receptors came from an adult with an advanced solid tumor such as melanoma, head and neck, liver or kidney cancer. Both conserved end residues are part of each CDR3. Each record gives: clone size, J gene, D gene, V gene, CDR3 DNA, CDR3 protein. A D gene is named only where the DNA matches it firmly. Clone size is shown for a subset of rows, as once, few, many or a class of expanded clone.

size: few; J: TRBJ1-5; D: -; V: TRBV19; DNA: TGTGCCAGTAGTATCTCGGGTTTGGATCAGCCCCAGCATTTT; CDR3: CASSISGLDQPQHF
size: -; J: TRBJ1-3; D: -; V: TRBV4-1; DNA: TGCGCCAGCAGCGTCCCTGGAAACACCATATATTTT; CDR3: CASSVPGNTIYF
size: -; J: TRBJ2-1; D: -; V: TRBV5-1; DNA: TGCGCCAGCAGCTTGGGCGGGGGCAACTACAATGAGCAGTTCTTC; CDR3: CASSLGGGNYNEQFF
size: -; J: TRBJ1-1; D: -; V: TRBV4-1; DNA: TGCGCCAGCAGCCGGGGGGGGTCGACTGAAGCTTTCTTT; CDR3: CASSRGGSTEAFF
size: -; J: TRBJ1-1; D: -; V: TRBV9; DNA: TGTGCCAGCAGCGCAGGGACCAACACTGAAGCTTTCTTT; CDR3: CASSAGTNTEAFF
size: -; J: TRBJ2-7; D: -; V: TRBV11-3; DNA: TGTGCCAGCAGCTTTGGCAGGGGCAGCTACGAGCAGTACTTC; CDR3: CASSFGRGSYEQYF
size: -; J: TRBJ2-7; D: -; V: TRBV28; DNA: TGTGCCACCAAGGGGGGGGAGCATTACGAGCAGTACTTC; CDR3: CATKGGEHYEQYF
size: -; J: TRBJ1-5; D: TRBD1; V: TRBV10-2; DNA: TGCGCCAGCAGTACAGGGGTTGGGCAGCCCCAGCATTTT; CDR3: CASSTGVGQPQHF
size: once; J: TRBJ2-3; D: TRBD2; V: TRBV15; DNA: TGTGCCACCAGCAGAGATCTAGCGGGAGCTTGGACAGATACGCAGTATTTT; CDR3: CATSRDLAGAWTDTQYF
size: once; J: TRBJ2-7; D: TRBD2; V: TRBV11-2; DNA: TGTGCCAGCAGCCCCTGGGGGACACTGGGACTAGCGGGAGGTGATGAGCAGTACTTC; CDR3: CASSPWGTLGLAGGDEQYF
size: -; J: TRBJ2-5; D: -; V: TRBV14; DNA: TGTGCCAGCAGCCAAGTAGGCGAGGGAGAGACCCAGTACTTC; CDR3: CASSQVGEGETQYF
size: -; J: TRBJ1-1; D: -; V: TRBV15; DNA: TGTGCCACCAGCAGTAGGCTGGACACTGAAGCTTTCTTT; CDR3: CATSSRLDTEAFF
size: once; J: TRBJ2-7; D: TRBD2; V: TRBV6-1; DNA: TGTGCCAGCAGTGGCGGAAGACTAGCGGGATTCTACGAGCAGTACTTC; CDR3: CASSGGRLAGFYEQYF
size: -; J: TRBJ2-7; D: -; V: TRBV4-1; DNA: TGCGCCAGCAGCCAAGACGAGGCCTACGAGCAGTACTTC; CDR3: CASSQDEAYEQYF
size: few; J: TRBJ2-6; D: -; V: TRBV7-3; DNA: TGTGCCAGCAGCTTCCCAGGGGCCAACGTCCTGACTTTC; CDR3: CASSFPGANVLTF
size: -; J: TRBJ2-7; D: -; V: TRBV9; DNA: TGTGCCAGCAGCGCCCGGGGAGACTACGAGCAGTACTTC; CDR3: CASSARGDYEQYF
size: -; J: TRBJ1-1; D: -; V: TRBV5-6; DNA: TGTGCCAGCAGCACGGGTCTTCTGAACACTGAAGCTTTCTTT; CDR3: CASSTGLLNTEAFF
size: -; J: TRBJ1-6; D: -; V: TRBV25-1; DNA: TGTGCCAGCAGTGAAGGGGTACAATCCCTTTCACCCCTCCACTTT; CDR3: CASSEGVQSLSPLHF
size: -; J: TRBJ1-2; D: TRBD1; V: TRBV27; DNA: TGTGCCAGCAGTTTATCGAGTGTAGGGGGCCGCGGCTACACCTTC; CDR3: CASSLSSVGGRGYTF
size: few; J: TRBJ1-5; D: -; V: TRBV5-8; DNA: TGTGCCAGCAGCCTCCGGGCCCCCTGGGGCAATCAGCCCCAGCATTTT; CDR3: CASSLRAPWGNQPQHF
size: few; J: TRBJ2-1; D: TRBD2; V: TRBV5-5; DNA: TGTGCCAGCAGCCACGGGACTAGCGGGAGGGGTATGGATGAGCAGTTCTTC; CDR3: CASSHGTSGRGMDEQFF
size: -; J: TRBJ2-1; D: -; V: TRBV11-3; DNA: TGTGCCAGCAGCTTAGATTGGGGACCAGACCTGGATGAGCAGTTCTTC; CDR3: CASSLDWGPDLDEQFF
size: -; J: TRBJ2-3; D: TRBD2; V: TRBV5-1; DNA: TGCGCCAGCAGCGCCCGGACTAGCGGGAGGGAGGCGGATACGCAGTATTTT; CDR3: CASSARTSGREADTQYF
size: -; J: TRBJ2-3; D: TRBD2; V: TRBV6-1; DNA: TGTGCCAGCAGTGAAGAAGTAGCGGGGTATCGCACAGATACGCAGTATTTT; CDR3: CASSEEVAGYRTDTQYF
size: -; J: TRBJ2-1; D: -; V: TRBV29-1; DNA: TGCAGCGTGGTAGCGGCAAATGAGCAGTTCTTC; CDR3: CSVVAANEQFF
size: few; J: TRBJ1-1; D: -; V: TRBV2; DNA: TGTGCCAGCAGTGTTGGACAGAACACTGAAGCTTTCTTT; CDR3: CASSVGQNTEAFF
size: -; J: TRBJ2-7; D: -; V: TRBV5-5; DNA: TGTGCCGGCCAAGCGGGTATGAACTCCTACGAGCAGTACTTC; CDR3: CAGQAGMNSYEQYF
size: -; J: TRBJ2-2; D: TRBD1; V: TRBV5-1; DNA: TGCGCCAGCAGCCTCGGACAGGGCCACACCGGGGAGCTGTTTTTT; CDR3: CASSLGQGHTGELFF
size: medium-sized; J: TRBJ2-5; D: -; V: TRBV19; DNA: TGTGCCAGTAGTATAAAGGACGGGAGTAGGATCGAGACCCAGTACTTC; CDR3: CASSIKDGSRIETQYF